These 13 T cell receptor beta chains were all obtained from the same sample, sequenced in a study of tumor and adjacent non-tumor tissue in lung cancer. TCRbeta libraries were built with three rounds of nested PCR, modified from ARM-PCR. TCRdb passed the multiplex PCR reads through MiXCR, listing each CDR3 protein once. In the table there are roughly 49,000 distinct CDR3 sequences, 74% of which are singletons. No cell sorting was done before RNA was extracted from the tissue. This non-tumor lung sample came from over 3 cm beyond the tumor edge. The sample taken for sequencing was distant non-tumor lung tissue. These receptors all stem from a woman aged 60-75 years with non-small cell lung cancer.

This clonotype was detected a few times. The CDR3 end shows no conserved phenylalanine or tryptophan, and so a read error is likely. The V and J genes are TRBV11-2 and TRBJ1-4, with unresolved D. Deletions cut 3 bases from V and 2 bases from J, with 7 bases between. CDR3 length equals 14 residues. Germline V CDR1 and CDR2: SGHAT, FQNNGV. The CDR3 sequence: CASSFSATNEKLFI. CDR3 bases: TGTGCCAGCAGCTTTTCTGCTACTAATGAAAAACTGTTTATT.

A word on this clonotype: Given the absence of the conserved phenylalanine or tryptophan at the CDR3 end, a read error is likely. The V gene is TRBV4-2, the J gene TRBJ1-3; a possible D gene is TRBD1 (5 bases). This CDR3 is built from 17 residues. Per the germline V gene, CDR1 is LGHNA and CDR2 is YNFKEQ. Written as DNA, the CDR3 is TGTGCTAGCAGCCAAGATGGGGACGGAAGGGCTGGAAACACCATATATTAT. Translated: CASSQDGDGRAGNTIYY.

A note on this clonotype: The junction shows a germline mismatch at one end, possibly a read error. The V call is TRBV6-6, the J call TRBJ1-1; D might be TRBD1 (5 bases). The length of the CDR3 is 16 residues. Germline CDR1 reads MNHNY; CDR2 reads SVGAGI (reference sequence). The CDR3 coding sequence is TGTGTCAGCAGCCCCTCCGCAGGGCTCTTGAACACTGAAGCTTTCTTT. As protein: CVSSPSAGLLNTEAFF.

As to this clonotype: The junction departs from the called germline gene at one end, perhaps through a read error. The chain joins TRBV20-1 to TRBJ1-1; 7 nucleotides align to TRBD1. The CDR3 runs 14 residues. Per germline, CDR1 DFQATT and CDR2 SNEGSKA (reference sequence). CDR3 bases: TGCAGTGCTAGAGGGAACAGGGGTAACACTGAAGCTCTCTTT. It translates to CSARGNRGNTEALF.

This chain joins TRBV4-2 and TRBJ2-1; D might be TRBD2 (5 bases). Germline V lookup: CDR1 LGHNA, CDR2 YNFKEQ. The V end was cut by 4 bases, the J end by 7 bases, with 20 bases between. The length of the CDR3 is 16 residues. This CDR3 reads CASSPSQWEPVNEQFF. The CDR3 nucleotides are TGTGCCAGCAGCCCCTCACAGTGGGAGCCTGTTAATGAGCAGTTCTTC.

Comment on this clonotype: The junction differs from germline at one of its ends, possibly a read error. For the CDR3, the DNA is TGTGCCAGCAACTTAGTATTGGCGCCGCACACCGGGGAGCTGCTTTTT. This gives the protein CASNLVLAPHTGELLF. The rearrangement uses TRBV11-2 and TRBJ2-2, with a possible D match to TRBD2 (5 bases). This CDR3 spans 16 amino acids. Germline assignment: CDR1 SGHAT and CDR2 FQNNGV. The whole variable domain, remainder taken from reference TRBV11-2 and TRBJ2-2, is EAGVAQSPRYKIIEKRQSVAFWCNPISGHATLYWYQQILGQGPKLLIQFQNNGVVDDSQLPKDRFSAERLKGVDSTLKIQPAKLEDSAVYLCASNLVLAPHTGELLFGEGSRLTVL.

Comment on this clonotype: This is likely a read error, given that the CDR3 carries no conserved phenylalanine or tryptophan at its end. The chain uses TRBV4-3 and TRBJ2-2; D call uncertain. V was clipped by 0 bases and J by 2 bases, with 13 bases between them. Germline CDR1 and CDR2: LGHNA and YSLEER. The CDR3 length is 17 residues. The CDR3 region has the DNA TGCGCCAGCAGCCAAGACCCCGGCGGCTTTAACACCGGGGAGCTGTTTTCT. Encoded protein: CASSQDPGGFNTGELFS.

A word on this clonotype: Without the conserved terminal phenylalanine or tryptophan, this CDR3 likely stems from a read error. The rearrangement joins TRBV7-3 to TRBJ2-2, with 7 bases that match TRBD1. J was trimmed by 6 bases and V by 6 bases; bases with no gene match: 4. Germline-derived CDR1 and CDR2 are SGHTA and FQGTGA. The CDR3 loop spans 13 amino acids. The CDR3 DNA follows: TGTGCCAGCAGACTTGACAGGGCCGGGGAGCTGTTTTAT. It translates to CASRLDRAGELFY.

This chain's CDR3 is CASRTGTSRSTDTQYF. The DNA for the CDR3 is TGTGCCAGCAGGACCGGGACTAGCCGGAGCACAGATACGCAGTATTTT. The chain uses TRBV6-6 and TRBJ2-3; 9 nucleotides align to TRBD2. V lost 6 bases and J lost 0; bases outside the gene matches: 7. The CDR3 length is 16 residues. The germline V gene has CDR1 MNHNY and CDR2 SVGAGI (reference sequence).

The chain joins TRBV5-4 to TRBJ2-2; a possible D gene is TRBD1 (5 bases). CDR1 SGHNT and CDR2 YYREEE come from the germline V gene (reference sequence). V lost 0 bases to trimming and J lost 6 bases, with 18 bases between them. This CDR3 region has 17 residues. In DNA form, the CDR3 reads TGTGCCAGCAGCTTGGGATCTGGACACGGATACGCCGGGGAGCTGTTTTTT. This gives the protein CASSLGSGHGYAGELFF.

Comment on this clonotype: Sequence at one end of the junction differs from germline and may be a read error. The chain is built from TRBV11-3 and TRBJ1-1, with D possibly matching TRBD1 (5 bases). The V gene's germline CDR1 is SGHNT and CDR2 YENEEA. This CDR3 is built from 14 residues. The CDR3 sequence is CVSSLGPLNTEAFF. For the CDR3, the DNA is TGTGTCAGCAGCTTGGGACCGCTGAACACTGAAGCTTTCTTT.

On this clonotype: A read error is possible here, since a much larger clone lies one base away. This rearrangement joins TRBV28 to TRBJ1-5; 8 bases agree with TRBD1. The CDR3 length is 15 residues. CDR1 is MDHEN, CDR2 SYDVKM, per germline. Here the CDR3 DNA reads TGTGCCAGCACTACCGGGACAGGACCTCACGCGCCCCGGCATTTT. Amino acids: CASTTGTGPHAPRHF.

This clonotype was detected once. Compared with germline, one end of the junction differs, possibly owing to a read error. V gene TRBV4-3 combines with J gene TRBJ2-6, with a possible D match to TRBD2 (6 bases). The CDR3 has 14 residues. Per the germline V gene, CDR1 is LGHNA and CDR2 is YSLEER. This CDR3 reads CASNQERGADVLTF. In nucleotides, the CDR3 is TGCGCCAGCAACCAAGAACGCGGGGCCGACGTCCTGACTTTC.